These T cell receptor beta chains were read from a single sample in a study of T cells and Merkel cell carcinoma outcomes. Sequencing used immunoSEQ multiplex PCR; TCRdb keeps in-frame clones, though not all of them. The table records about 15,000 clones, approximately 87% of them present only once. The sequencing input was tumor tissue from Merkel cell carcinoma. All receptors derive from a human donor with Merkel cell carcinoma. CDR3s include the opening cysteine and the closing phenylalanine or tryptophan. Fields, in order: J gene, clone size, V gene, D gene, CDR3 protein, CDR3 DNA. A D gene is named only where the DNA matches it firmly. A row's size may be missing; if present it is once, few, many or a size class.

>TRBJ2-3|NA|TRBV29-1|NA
CSVQVQGDTQYF
TGCAGCGTCCAGGTACAGGGAGATACGCAGTATTTT
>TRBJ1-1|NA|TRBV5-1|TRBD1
CASSSGQGTEAFF
TGCGCCAGCAGCTCCGGACAGGGCACTGAAGCTTTCTTT
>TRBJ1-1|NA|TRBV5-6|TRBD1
CASSWDRNTEAFF
TGTGCCAGCAGCTGGGACAGGAACACTGAAGCTTTCTTT
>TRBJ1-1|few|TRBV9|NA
CASSSSRASVNTEAFF
TGTGCCAGCAGCAGTTCCCGGGCTTCGGTGAACACTGAAGCTTTCTTT
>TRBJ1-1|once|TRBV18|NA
CASSPDSLFAFF
TGTGCCAGCTCACCAGACAGCTTGTTTGCTTTCTTT
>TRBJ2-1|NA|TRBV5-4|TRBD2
CASSLVSGRNNEQFF
TGTGCCAGCAGCTTGGTAAGCGGGAGAAACAATGAGCAGTTCTTC
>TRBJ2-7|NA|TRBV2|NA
CASNGDLVEQYF
TGTGCCAGCAATGGGGATCTTGTCGAGCAGTACTTC
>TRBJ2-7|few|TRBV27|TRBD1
CASSLAGQALYEQYF
TGTGCCAGCAGTTTAGCGGGACAGGCACTCTACGAGCAGTACTTC
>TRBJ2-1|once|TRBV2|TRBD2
CARRDGGWYNEQFF
TGTGCCAGGAGGGACGGGGGGTGGTACAATGAGCAGTTCTTC
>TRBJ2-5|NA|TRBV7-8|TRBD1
CASSLGQGVETQYF
TGTGCCAGCAGCTTAGGACAGGGGGTCGAGACCCAGTACTTC
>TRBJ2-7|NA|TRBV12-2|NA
CASRSSSPASGSQGLYEQYF
TGTGCAAGTCGCTCATCCTCTCCGGCTAGCGGGAGTCAGGGGCTCTACGAGCAGTACTTC
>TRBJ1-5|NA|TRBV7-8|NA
CASSLHWAPEPQHF
TGTGCCAGCAGCTTGCATTGGGCACCCGAGCCCCAGCATTTT
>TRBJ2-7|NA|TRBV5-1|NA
CASRRVRGSEQYF
TGCGCCAGCAGGAGGGTAAGGGGGAGCGAGCAGTACTTC
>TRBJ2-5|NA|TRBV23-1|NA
CASSRKQVPHSWRAETQYF
TGCGCCAGCAGTCGAAAACAGGTGCCCCACTCTTGGAGGGCGGAGACCCAGTACTTC
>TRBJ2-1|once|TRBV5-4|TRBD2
CASSLGLAGGPGNEQFF
TGTGCCAGCAGCCTAGGACTAGCGGGGGGGCCAGGTAATGAGCAGTTCTTC
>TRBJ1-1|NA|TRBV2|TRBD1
CASSEAQGGRSEAFF
TGTGCCAGCAGTGAAGCACAGGGGGGGAGGTCTGAAGCTTTCTTT
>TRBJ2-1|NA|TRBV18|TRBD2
CASSPLREGRGQFF
TGTGCCAGCTCACCATTGCGGGAGGGCCGGGGGCAGTTCTTC
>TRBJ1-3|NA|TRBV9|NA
CASSVVPGVSGNTIYF
TGTGCCAGCAGCGTAGTTCCCGGGGTGTCTGGAAACACCATATATTTT
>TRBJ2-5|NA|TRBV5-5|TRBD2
CASSSQLAGRPQTQYF
TGTGCCAGCAGCAGCCAACTAGCGGGGCGTCCCCAGACCCAGTACTTC
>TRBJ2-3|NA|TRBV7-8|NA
CASSLEASGTLGTDTQYF
TGTGCCAGCAGCTTGGAAGCTTCCGGGACGTTGGGCACAGATACGCAGTATTTT
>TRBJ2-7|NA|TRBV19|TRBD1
CASSGRQGYPKEQYF
TGTGCCAGTAGTGGCAGACAGGGCTACCCAAAGGAGCAGTACTTC
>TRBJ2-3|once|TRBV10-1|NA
CASSEPATDTQYF
TGCGCCAGCAGTGAGCCAGCTACAGATACGCAGTATTTT
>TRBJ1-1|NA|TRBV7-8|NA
CASSFGGTMVEAFF
TGTGCCAGCAGCTTCGGGGGGACAATGGTTGAAGCTTTCTTT
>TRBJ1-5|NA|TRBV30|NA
CAWSPVSGNQPQHF
TGTGCCTGGAGCCCAGTCTCAGGCAATCAGCCCCAGCATTTT
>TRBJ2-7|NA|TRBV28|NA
CASFNRWEQYF
TGTGCGAGCTTTAACCGCTGGGAGCAGTACTTC
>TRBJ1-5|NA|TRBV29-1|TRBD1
CSVEGTGDQPQHF
TGCAGCGTTGAAGGGACAGGGGATCAGCCCCAGCATTTT
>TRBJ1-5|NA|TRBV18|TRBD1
CASSPGQHSNQPQHF
TGTGCCAGCTCGCCGGGACAGCATAGCAATCAGCCCCAGCATTTT
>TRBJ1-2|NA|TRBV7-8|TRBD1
CASSLGQGPYGYTF
TGTGCCAGCAGCTTAGGACAGGGCCCCTATGGCTACACCTTC
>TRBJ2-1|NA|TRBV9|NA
CASRGPSSYNEQFF
TGTGCCAGCAGGGGACCGAGCTCCTACAATGAGCAGTTCTTC
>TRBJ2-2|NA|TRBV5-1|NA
CASSLNGSTMDPGELFF
TGCGCCAGCAGCTTGAATGGCAGCACGATGGATCCCGGGGAGCTGTTTTTT
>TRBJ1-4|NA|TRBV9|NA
CASSVGQEAPNEKLFF
TGTGCCAGCAGCGTAGGGCAGGAAGCCCCTAATGAAAAACTGTTTTTT
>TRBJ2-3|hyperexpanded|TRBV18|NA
CASSPSSEYTQYF
TGTGCCAGCTCACCATCTTCCGAATATACGCAGTATTTT
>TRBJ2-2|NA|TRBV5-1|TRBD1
CASAGTGNTGELFF
TGCGCCAGCGCCGGGACAGGCAACACCGGGGAGCTGTTTTTT
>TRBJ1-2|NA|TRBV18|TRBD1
CASSLDRGRPEQSSYGYTF
TGTGCCAGCTCACTCGACAGGGGGCGGCCGGAACAGTCGTCCTATGGCTACACCTTC
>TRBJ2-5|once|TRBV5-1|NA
CASSIGGGGQETQYF
TGCGCCAGCAGCATTGGAGGGGGCGGTCAAGAGACCCAGTACTTC
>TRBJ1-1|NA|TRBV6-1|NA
CASSKGSRRGDTEAFF
TGTGCCAGCAGTAAAGGGAGTCGTCGAGGGGATACTGAAGCTTTCTTT
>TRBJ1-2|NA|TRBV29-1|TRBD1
CSVHRGANYGYTF
TGCAGCGTTCACAGGGGAGCAAACTATGGCTACACCTTC
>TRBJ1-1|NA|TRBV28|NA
CASSLSLRTEAFF
TGTGCCAGCAGTTTATCTCTTCGAACTGAAGCTTTCTTT
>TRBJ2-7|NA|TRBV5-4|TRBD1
CASSLGATGDASYEQYF
TGTGCCAGCAGCTTGGGAGCAACAGGGGACGCCTCCTACGAGCAGTACTTC
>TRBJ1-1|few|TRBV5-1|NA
CASSFHGGPGGTEAFF
TGCGCCAGCAGCTTTCATGGAGGGCCGGGGGGCACTGAAGCTTTCTTT